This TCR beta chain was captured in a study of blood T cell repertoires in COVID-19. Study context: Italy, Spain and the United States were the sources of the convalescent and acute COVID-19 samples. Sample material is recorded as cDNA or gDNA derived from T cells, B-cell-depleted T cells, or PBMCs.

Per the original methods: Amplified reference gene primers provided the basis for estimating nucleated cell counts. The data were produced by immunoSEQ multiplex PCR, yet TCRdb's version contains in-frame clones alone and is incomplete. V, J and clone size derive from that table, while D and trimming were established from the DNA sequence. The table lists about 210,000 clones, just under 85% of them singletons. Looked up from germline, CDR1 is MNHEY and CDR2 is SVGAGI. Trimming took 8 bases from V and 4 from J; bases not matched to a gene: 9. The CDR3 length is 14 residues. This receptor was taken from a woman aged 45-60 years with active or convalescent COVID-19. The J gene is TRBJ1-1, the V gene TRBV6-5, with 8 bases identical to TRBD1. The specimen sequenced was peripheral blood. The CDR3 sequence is CASPGQGGVTEAFF. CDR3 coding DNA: TGTGCCAGCCCTGGACAGGGTGGTGTCACTGAAGCTTTCTTT.